The 23 T cell receptor beta chains below all came from one sample that was sequenced in a study of long-term antiretroviral therapy in people with HIV. The immunoSEQ assay was v3.0, run at survey level. Profiled with immunoSEQ multiplex PCR; TCRdb holds only in-frame clones, not every one. This table has 15,000 to 20,000 clones, less than 85% appearing once. The sample consisted of unsorted PBMCs, taken 0.5 years before starting antiretroviral therapy. These receptors all stem from a woman between 50 and 59 years old with HIV.

This sequence joins TRBV10-1 and TRBJ2-7; D is ambiguous. The V end lost 2 bases, the J end lost 3 bases, and 11 bases lay between the germline ends. Germline V CDR1 and CDR2: WNHNN, SYGVQD (reference sequence). The CDR3 extends over 14 amino acids. CDR3 bases: TGCGCCAGCAGTGAGCAGGATCTAAACTACGAGCAGTACGTC. This codes for CASSEQDLNYEQYV.

Only a few counts were recorded for this clone. The genes are TRBV19 and TRBJ1-2; possibly TRBD1 for D (5 bases). The V and J ends lost 1 base and 8 bases respectively, with 11 bases between them. This CDR3 has 13 amino acids. Looked up from germline, CDR1 is LNHDA and CDR2 is SQIVND (reference sequence). CDR3 bases: TGTGCCAGTAGTATAGGCAGGGACGGCGGCTACACCTTC. It translates to CASSIGRDGGYTF.

The chain couples TRBV25-1 to TRBJ2-3; D may be TRBD1 or TRBD2 (5 bases each). V gave up 3 bases and J gave up 1 base, with 14 bases separating them. This CDR3 spans 16 amino acids. Germline loops: CDR1 MGHDK, CDR2 SYGVNS. The DNA of the CDR3 is TGTGCCAGCAGTGATGCCTCGGGGCTCCGCACAGATACGCAGTATTTT. Its protein is CASSDASGLRTDTQYF.

This chain links TRBV5-1 with TRBJ1-1, with TRBD1 as a possible D gene (5 bases). The CDR3 contains 15 residues. Trimming pared 5 bases from V and 0 bases from J, leaving 14 bases between. Germline V gene lookup returns CDR1 SGHRS and CDR2 YFSETQ. The CDR3: CASRYGGGLNTEAFF. As DNA, the CDR3 is TGCGCCAGCAGGTACGGGGGAGGGTTGAACACTGAAGCTTTCTTT. Together with reference TRBV5-1 and TRBJ1-1, the CDR3 gives the full variable domain: KAGVTQTPRYLIKTRGQQVTLSCSPISGHRSVSWYQQTPGQGLQFLFEYFSETQRNKGNFPGRFSGRQFSNSRSEMNVSTLELGDSALYLCASRYGGGLNTEAFFGQGTRLTVV.

The chain combines TRBV11-2 with TRBJ1-5; TRBD1 is a possible D gene (5 bases). The V end was cut by 3 bases, the J end by 3 bases, with 9 bases between. Germline V gene sequence: CDR1 SGHAT, CDR2 FQNNGV. The CDR3 extends over 14 amino acids. The CDR3 sequence is CASSLGVSNQPQHF. The CDR3 DNA reads as TGTGCCAGCAGCTTGGGGGTATCCAATCAGCCCCAGCATTTT.

The chain recombines TRBV4-1 with TRBJ2-5; 10 nucleotides align to TRBD2. This CDR3 comprises 15 residues. Germline V gene data show CDR1 as MGHRA and CDR2 as YSYEKL. After removal of 1 base from V and 12 bases from J, the junction contained 11 bases not matched to a gene. The DNA of the CDR3 is TGCGCCAGCAGCCAAGGGGTTAGCGGGGGGCCTAATAAGTACTTC. Protein sequence: CASSQGVSGGPNKYF.

This chain connects TRBV9 to TRBJ2-5; 11 bases fit TRBD2. J was trimmed by 5 bases and V by 2 bases; bases with no gene match: 8. CDR1 is SGDLS, CDR2 YYNGEE, per germline. CDR3 length equals 16 residues. CDR3 sequence: CASSVLSGGAFETQYF. CDR3 nucleotides: TGTGCCAGCAGCGTCCTTAGCGGGGGGGCTTTTGAGACCCAGTACTTC.

Written as DNA, the CDR3 is TGTGCCAGCAGCCCCGGGACAGGGAACACCGGGGAGCTGTTTTTT. Translated: CASSPGTGNTGELFF. The chain is built from TRBV7-9 and TRBJ2-2; TRBD1 aligns across 8 bases. CDR3 length: 15 residues. J was trimmed by 1 base and V by 5 bases; bases with no gene match: 3. In germline, CDR1 is SEHNR, CDR2 FQNEAQ (reference sequence). The full variable domain, rest sourced from reference TRBV7-9 and TRBJ2-2, is DTGVSQNPRHKITKRGQNVTFRCDPISEHNRLYWYRQTLGQGPEFLTYFQNEAQLEKSRLLSDRFSAERPKGSFSTLEIQRTEQGDSAMYLCASSPGTGNTGELFFGEGSRLTVL.

The V and J genes are TRBV18 and TRBJ1-2; a weak D match, TRBD1 (6 bases). Trimming left V 3 bases short and J 3 bases short, with 14 bases between. Germline V gene data show CDR1 as KGHSH and CDR2 as LQKENI. CDR3 length: 15 residues. DNA of the CDR3: TGTGCCAGCTCACCGGGCCAGGGGAACTACTATGGCTACACCTTC. This translates into CASSPGQGNYYGYTF. The full variable domain, rest sourced from reference TRBV18 and TRBJ1-2, is NAGVMQNPRHLVRRRGQEARLRCSPMKGHSHVYWYRQLPEEGLKFMVYLQKENIIDESGMPKERFSAEFPKEGPSILRIQQVVRGDSAAYFCASSPGQGNYYGYTFGSGTRLTVV.

The rearrangement joins TRBV5-1 to TRBJ1-1, with D unclear. Germline CDR1 and CDR2: SGHRS and YFSETQ. With 4 bases removed from V and 8 bases from J, the gap between germline ends came to 18 bases. The CDR3 totals 14 residues. DNA for the CDR3: TGCGCCAGCAGCCCCCGTGGCCGCCAGGAGGAAGCTTTCTTT. It specifies CASSPRGRQEEAFF.

The chain uses TRBV9 and TRBJ1-1; TRBD1 aligns across 9 bases. This CDR3 has 17 amino acids. CDR1 and CDR2 from the germline V gene are SGDLS and YYNGEE. The V and J ends lost 3 bases and 4 bases, in that order; junction bases with no gene match: 13. The CDR3 DNA reads as TGTGCCAGCAGCGACTGGCCGGGACAGGGTTTTCCCACTGAAGCTTTCTTT. This sequence encodes CASSDWPGQGFPTEAFF.

In this sample, this clone turned up a few times. The chain couples TRBV12-5 to TRBJ2-7, with 9 bases aligning to TRBD1. Germline assignment: CDR1 LGHNT and CDR2 FRNRAP. After removal of 6 bases from V and 2 bases from J, the junction contained 8 bases not matched to a gene. This CDR3 spans 15 amino acids. The chain's CDR3 is CASGLTQGATYEQYV. The CDR3 DNA is TGTGCTAGTGGCCTCACACAGGGGGCAACCTACGAGCAGTACGTC.

The V call is TRBV27, the J call TRBJ2-7, with TRBD1 matching 11 bases. Per germline, CDR1 MNHEY and CDR2 SMNVEV (reference sequence). This CDR3 is 13 amino acids long. Unmatched junction bases numbered 2, after V lost 6 bases and J lost 4 bases. CDR3 sequence: CASSRDRGYEQYV. In DNA, the CDR3 is TGTGCCAGCAGCCGGGACAGGGGGTACGAGCAGTACGTC.

J is TRBJ1-2 and V is TRBV28; a weak D match, TRBD1 (6 bases). The V gene lost 5 bases and the J gene lost 3 bases, with 10 bases spanning the gap. CDR1 is MDHEN and CDR2 is SYDVKM in the germline V gene. The CDR3 totals 13 residues. The CDR3 DNA follows: TGTGCCAGCAGTGAAGACAGGTACTATGGCTACACCTTC. Translated: CASSEDRYYGYTF.

This clone was observed a handful of times. The chain couples TRBV9 to TRBJ1-4; 9 nucleotides agree with TRBD1. This CDR3 contains 15 residues. Trimming took 3 bases from V and 8 from J; bases not matched to a gene: 8. CDR1 is SGDLS and CDR2 is YYNGEE in the germline V gene. Here the CDR3 DNA reads TGTGCCAGCAGCGACGGGACAGGGAGGCACGAAAAACTGTTTTTT. This translates into CASSDGTGRHEKLFF.

The rearrangement uses TRBV7-9 and TRBJ1-1, with TRBD1 matching over 8 bases. Germline CDR1 reads SEHNR; CDR2 reads FQNEAQ (reference sequence). The CDR3 contains 15 residues. The V gene end was trimmed by 0 bases and the J gene end by 7 bases; junction bases not matched to a gene: 7. The CDR3 nucleotides are TGTGCCAGCAGCTTAGCAGGACAGGGAAGGTTTGAAGCTTTCTTT. The encoded protein is CASSLAGQGRFEAFF.

This chain connects TRBV6-5 to TRBJ2-7, with D maybe TRBD2 (6 bases). The germline V and J ends were trimmed by 8 bases and 10 bases, with 15 bases remaining between them. Germline-derived CDR1 and CDR2 are MNHEY and SVGAGI. The CDR3 contains 11 residues. This CDR3 reads CASVRGLRQYV. In DNA, the CDR3 is TGTGCCAGCGTCCGGGGGTTGAGACAGTACGTC.

V is TRBV12-5 and J is TRBJ2-2; 8 nucleotides align to TRBD1. V shed 5 bases and J 4 bases; nucleotides not matched to a gene: 3. CDR3 length equals 14 residues. Germline assignment: CDR1 LGHNT and CDR2 FRNRAP. CDR3 coding DNA: TGTGCTAGTGGTCGGACAGGGACCACCGGGGAGCTGTTTTTT. It is translated as CASGRTGTTGELFF.

CDR3 loop: CASSLGRDRVSNEQFF. In DNA form, the CDR3 reads TGTGCCAGTAGTTTGGGACGGGACAGAGTGAGCAATGAGCAGTTCTTC. The V gene is TRBV19, the J gene TRBJ2-1; 7 nucleotides match TRBD1. The CDR3 has 16 residues. Losses at the gene ends were 5 bases for V and 6 bases for J; bases not matched to a gene: 13. CDR1 is LNHDA and CDR2 is SQIVND in the germline V gene (reference sequence).

CDR3 sequence (DNA): TGTGCCAGCTCACCACAGGAAGAGACCCAGTACTTC. It specifies CASSPQEETQYF. The chain links TRBV18 to TRBJ2-5; D is uncertain. V lost 1 base, J lost 3 bases, and 3 bases lay in between. Germline V lookup: CDR1 KGHSH, CDR2 LQKENI. CDR3 length equals 12 residues.

The genes are TRBV6-1 and TRBJ2-7, with D perhaps matching TRBD1 or TRBD2 (5 bases each). This CDR3 is built from 14 residues. V was clipped by 8 bases and J by 0 bases, with 14 bases between them. Germline CDR1 MNHNS, CDR2 SASEGT. The CDR3 sequence is CASANGALSYEQYV. CDR3 sequence (DNA): TGTGCCAGCGCCAACGGGGCCCTCTCCTACGAGCAGTACGTC.

This rearrangement joins TRBV6-1 to TRBJ1-1; 12 bases are shared with TRBD1. Per the germline V gene, CDR1 is MNHNS and CDR2 is SASEGT. This CDR3 is built from 15 residues. With V trimmed by 8 bases and J by 3 bases, 7 bases remained unmatched. The CDR3 DNA reads as TGTGCCAGCCAGGGGACAGGGGGCTTCGACACTGAAGCTTTCTTT. This sequence encodes CASQGTGGFDTEAFF.

V and J are TRBV6-1 and TRBJ1-2; D gene unclear. CDR1 is MNHNS, CDR2 SASEGT, per germline. The V end was cut by 5 bases, the J end by 8 bases, with 21 bases between. The CDR3 is made up of 15 amino acids. The CDR3: CASSPTDGLTGGYTF. The CDR3 DNA follows: TGTGCCAGCAGTCCAACGGACGGTTTAACGGGGGGCTACACCTTC.